The 32 T cell receptor beta chains given below trace back to one sample, sequenced in a study of blood T cell repertoires in COVID-19. Produced via immunoSEQ multiplex PCR; TCRdb's table is partial and in-frame only. The data contain some 490,000 clones, about 88% of them singletons. Sequenced: PBMCs or T cells enriched from blood (not recorded which). The receptors shown here come from a woman in her sixties who had recovered from COVID-19.

The chain joins TRBV7-2 to TRBJ1-3, with D perhaps matching TRBD1 (6 bases). Trimming stripped 1 base from V and 4 bases from J, with 23 bases between. CDR3 length: 19 residues. The germline V gene encodes CDR1 SGHTA and CDR2 FQGNSA. The CDR3 nucleotides are TGTGCCAGCAGCTTAGAGGGTCCCGGGACAACAAACTCCGGAAACACCATATATTTT. Protein: CASSLEGPGTTNSGNTIYF.

Comments on this clone: A junction end diverges from the germline sequence, so it may reflect a read error. The CDR3 loop reads CASSIQVATNQLQHF. The CDR3 DNA sequence: TGTGCCAGCAGTATCCAGGTCGCTACCAATCAGCTCCAGCATTTT. This rearrangement joins TRBV6-5 to TRBJ1-5, with D uncertain. Germline V gene sequence: CDR1 MNHEY, CDR2 SVGAGI. The CDR3 runs 15 residues.

The V and J genes are TRBV25-1 and TRBJ1-4; 10 bases fit TRBD1. Trimming took 1 base from V and 7 from J; bases not matched to a gene: 3. From germline, CDR1 is MGHDK and CDR2 SYGVNS. The CDR3 sequence is 15 residues long. The CDR3 here is CASSESGTGVEKLFF. The CDR3 region has the DNA TGTGCCAGCAGTGAATCTGGGACAGGGGTTGAAAAACTGTTTTTT.

The chain couples TRBV6-1 to TRBJ2-1; 8 bases match TRBD1. After removal of 2 bases from V and 12 bases from J, the junction contained 0 bases not matched to a gene. CDR1 and CDR2 from the germline V gene are MNHNS and SASEGT. The CDR3 totals 11 residues. The CDR3 protein is CASSETGGQFF. CDR3 coding DNA: TGTGCCAGCAGTGAAACAGGGGGGCAGTTCTTC.

A word on this clone: In the same sample, other DNA sequences code for this CDR3. This rearrangement joins TRBV2 to TRBJ1-2, with 7 bases that match TRBD1. The CDR3 totals 14 residues. Trimming took 4 bases from V and 0 from J; bases not matched to a gene: 2. Germline values: CDR1 SNHLY, CDR2 FYNNEI. The CDR3 is CASSGGGSNYGYTF. The DNA for the CDR3 is TGTGCCAGCAGTGGAGGGGGCTCTAACTATGGCTACACCTTC.

The J gene is TRBJ2-2, the V gene TRBV9; a possible D gene is TRBD2 (7 bases). The CDR3 loop spans 17 amino acids. Germline-derived CDR1 and CDR2 are SGDLS and YYNGEE. V was trimmed by 4 bases and J by 6 bases, leaving 22 bases between them. The CDR3 bases are TGTGCCAGCAGCCCCTCGGGGGGCGGATTATTGGCCGGGGAGCTGTTTTTT. Amino acid sequence: CASSPSGGGLLAGELFF.

Of note for this clone: The DNA is left out, because the CDR3 cannot be placed on it with certainty; the CDR3 is given as TCRdb lists it. This chain uses TRBV12-3 or TRBV12-4 with TRBJ1-2; no check of the table's D call, TRBD1, against the DNA was made. Termini included, the CDR3 measures 13 amino acids. This CDR3 is CASSFLAGKGYTF.

The rearrangement joins TRBV27 to TRBJ2-3; TRBD2 agrees at 11 bases. This CDR3 is 20 amino acids long. The germline gives CDR1 MNHEY, CDR2 SMNVEV (reference sequence). The V gene end was trimmed by 4 bases and the J gene end by 0 bases; junction bases not matched to a gene: 15. CDR3 sequence (DNA): TGTGCCAGCAGTTCCAGCCTGGGACTAGCGGAGCTTACTAGCACAGATACGCAGTATTTT. Translated: CASSSSLGLAELTSTDTQYF.

The chain uses TRBV2 and TRBJ2-2; D gene uncertain. Germline CDR1 and CDR2: SNHLY and FYNNEI. V was cut by 3 bases and J by 2 bases, with 10 bases left in between. The CDR3 is 15 amino acids. For the CDR3, the DNA is TGTGCCAGCAGTGAGAGAAGATCCAACACCGGGGAGCTGTTTTTT. It specifies CASSERRSNTGELFF.

The chain combines TRBV10-2 with TRBJ1-6; D might be TRBD1 (6 bases). Trimming pared 6 bases from V and 10 bases from J, leaving 16 bases between. Looked up from germline, CDR1 is WSHSY and CDR2 is SAAADI. The CDR3 contains 14 residues. The CDR3 bases are TGCGCCAGCAGCGGGTGGTCAGGGGAGTCACCCCTCCACTTT. It codes for CASSGWSGESPLHF.

This clone was picked up a small number of times. This chain joins TRBV19 and TRBJ1-5; D possibly corresponds to TRBD1 (6 bases). The CDR3 covers 15 residues. V shed 7 bases and J shed 0 bases, with 13 bases lying between them. Germline values: CDR1 LNHDA, CDR2 SQIVND (reference sequence). The CDR3 sequence: CASTVGGASNQPQHF. CDR3 nucleotides: TGTGCCAGTACCGTGGGGGGGGCTAGCAATCAGCCCCAGCATTTT.

This clone was observed a few times. The chain joins TRBV4-1 to TRBJ2-7, with 8 bases that match TRBD1. The CDR3 length is 13 residues. Germline trimming cut 5 bases from V and 7 bases from J; bases unmatched to any gene: 7. Germline-derived CDR1 and CDR2 are MGHRA and YSYEKL. Written as DNA, the CDR3 is TGCGCCAGCAGCACCCAGGGGGCGGGAGAGCAGTACTTC. It translates to CASSTQGAGEQYF.

This clone has only one observation. The chain combines TRBV7-2 with TRBJ2-3, with D unresolved. The CDR3 is made up of 13 amino acids. With 2 bases removed from V and 3 bases from J, the gap between germline ends came to 6 bases. The germline V gene encodes CDR1 SGHTA and CDR2 FQGNSA. CDR3: CASSLSTTDTQYF. The CDR3 DNA follows: TGTGCCAGCAGCTTATCGACAACAGATACGCAGTATTTT.

Notes on this clone: The same CDR3 is also encoded by other DNA sequences in this sample. The rearrangement links TRBV24-1 to TRBJ2-2; 9 nucleotides line up with TRBD1. This CDR3 comprises 16 residues. V lost 4 bases to trimming and J lost 4 bases; unmatched junction nucleotides: 6. Looked up from germline, CDR1 is KGHDR and CDR2 is SFDVKD. CDR3 region: CATSDPGQGGTGELFF. The CDR3 DNA reads as TGTGCCACCAGTGACCCGGGACAGGGCGGCACCGGGGAGCTGTTTTTT.

The J gene is TRBJ1-2, the V gene TRBV3-1 (or the pseudogene TRBV3-2); tentatively, D is TRBD1 (5 bases). Per the germline V gene, CDR1 is LGHDT and CDR2 is YNNKEL (reference sequence). The V end lost 3 bases, the J end lost 7 bases, and 18 bases lay between the germline ends. CDR3 length: 15 residues. Written as DNA, the CDR3 is TGTGCCAGCAGCCATAATTCTGTAGGCGGGACTGGCTACACCTTC. This gives the protein CASSHNSVGGTGYTF.

The rearrangement uses TRBV5-6 and TRBJ2-1; D not certain. The CDR3 spans 12 residues. V lost 0 bases, J lost 6 bases, and 4 bases lay in between. Germline V gene sequence: CDR1 SGHDT, CDR2 YYEEEE. In DNA form, the CDR3 reads TGTGCCAGCAGCTTGGAGAGCAATGAGCAGTTCTTC. Protein: CASSLESNEQFF.

The J gene is TRBJ2-7, the V gene TRBV6-5; D is perhaps TRBD2 (5 bases). The CDR3 totals 12 residues. V was clipped by 10 bases and J by 5 bases, with 15 bases between them. Germline-derived CDR1 and CDR2 are MNHEY and SVGAGI. CDR3 sequence reads: CATKGAAHEQYF. As DNA, the CDR3 is TGTGCCACCAAGGGAGCGGCCCACGAGCAGTACTTC.

The rearrangement joins TRBV29-1 to TRBJ2-2; TRBD2 matches at 12 bases. V lost 7 bases, J lost 7 bases, and 13 bases stayed unmatched. The V gene's germline CDR1 is SQVTM and CDR2 ANQGSEA. The length of the CDR3 is 16 residues. The CDR3 bases are TGCAGCGCCTTGATCCTGACTAGCGGGGGATACGGGGAGCTGTTTTTT. Residues: CSALILTSGGYGELFF.

The chain uses TRBV28 and TRBJ1-5; D is ambiguous. Germline-derived CDR1 and CDR2 are MDHEN and SYDVKM. CDR3 length equals 12 residues. V lost 5 bases and J 4 bases, leaving 6 bases between the germline ends. This CDR3 reads CASSEANQPQHF. The CDR3 DNA sequence: TGTGCCAGCAGTGAAGCTAATCAGCCCCAGCATTTT. Full variable domain (missing parts from reference TRBV28 and TRBJ1-5): DVKVTQSSRYLVKRTGEKVFLECVQDMDHENMFWYRQDPGLGLRLIYFSYDVKMKEKGDIPEGYSVSREKKERFSLILESASTNQTSMYLCASSEANQPQHFGDGTRLSIL.

The rearrangement uses TRBV19 and TRBJ1-4, with D maybe TRBD1 (6 bases). Trimming shortened V by 4 bases and J by 1 base, and 13 bases separated the two germline ends. The CDR3 runs to 16 residues. The V gene's germline CDR1 is LNHDA and CDR2 SQIVND (reference sequence). The CDR3: CASSTLGAKTNEKLFF. The CDR3 DNA is TGTGCCAGTAGTACCCTGGGGGCGAAAACTAATGAAAAACTGTTTTTT.

The chain has TRBV11-3 and TRBJ2-1, with TRBD1 identical over 8 bases. The V segment lost 5 bases and the J segment 3 bases; nucleotides outside the gene matches: 9. This CDR3 comprises 16 residues. CDR1 and CDR2 (germline): SGHNT, YENEEA. In DNA, the CDR3 is TGTGCCAGCAGCGCCAGGACAGGGAACATCTACAATGAGCAGTTCTTC. Translated: CASSARTGNIYNEQFF.

This clone was counted once. The rearrangement links TRBV7-9 to TRBJ2-6, with 7 nucleotides matching TRBD1. The CDR3 spans 16 residues. V shed 4 bases, J shed 4 bases, and the junction held 7 bases outside the gene matches. Looked up from germline, CDR1 is SEHNR and CDR2 is FQNEAQ (reference sequence). CDR3 sequence (DNA): TGTGCCAGCAGCTATCACAGGGGTAGAGGGGCCAACGTCCTGACTTTC. Translating gives CASSYHRGRGANVLTF. Together with reference TRBV7-9 and TRBJ2-6, the CDR3 gives the full variable domain: DTGVSQNPRHKITKRGQNVTFRCDPISEHNRLYWYRQTLGQGPEFLTYFQNEAQLEKSRLLSDRFSAERPKGSFSTLEIQRTEQGDSAMYLCASSYHRGRGANVLTFGAGSRLTVL.

V gene TRBV19 combines with J gene TRBJ1-3, with 7 bases identical to TRBD1. Germline CDR1 is LNHDA and CDR2 is SQIVND (reference sequence). The CDR3 sequence is 14 residues long. With V trimmed by 5 bases and J by 4 bases, 5 bases remained unmatched. CDR3 DNA sequence: TGTGCCAGTAGTGAGCCGGGACAGGGAAACACCATATATTTT. It is translated as CASSEPGQGNTIYF.

This chain links TRBV5-1 with TRBJ2-3; 12 nucleotides agree with TRBD2. V lost 0 bases and J lost 2; bases outside the gene matches: 1. The CDR3 loop spans 16 amino acids. Germline CDR1 SGHRS, CDR2 YFSETQ. CDR3 sequence (DNA): TGCGCCAGCAGCTTGGCTAGCGGGGGGGTCACAGATACGCAGTATTTT. It encodes CASSLASGGVTDTQYF.

The chain joins TRBV2 to TRBJ2-7; TRBD2 might be the D (5 bases). CDR1 is SNHLY and CDR2 is FYNNEI in the germline V gene. The CDR3 is made up of 11 amino acids. V gave up 8 bases and J gave up 3 bases, with 8 bases separating them. CDR3: CASGRGYEQYF. Written as DNA, the CDR3 is TGTGCCAGCGGACGGGGCTACGAGCAGTACTTC.

This clone was detected a few times. The chain joins TRBV6-1 to TRBJ2-7; D possibly corresponds to TRBD1 (6 bases). The CDR3 sequence is 15 residues long. V lost 3 bases and J lost 2, with 14 bases in between. Germline lookup yields CDR1 MNHNS and CDR2 SASEGT. For the CDR3, the DNA is TGTGCCAGCAGTGACCAGCAGGGGCTGGCCTACGAGCAGTACGTC. This sequence encodes CASSDQQGLAYEQYV.

The genes are TRBV7-7 and TRBJ2-3, with D maybe TRBD1 (6 bases). This CDR3 contains 14 residues. The germline V gene has CDR1 SSHAT and CDR2 FNYEAQ (reference sequence). Deletions cut 2 bases from V and 7 bases from J, with 13 bases between. This CDR3 reads CASSLNRASNTQYF. The CDR3 bases are TGTGCCAGCAGCTTAAACAGGGCTAGCAATACGCAGTATTTT.

The V and J genes are TRBV11-2 and TRBJ1-4; TRBD1 might be the D (5 bases). Germline V gene lookup returns CDR1 SGHAT and CDR2 FQNNGV. CDR3 length: 15 amino acids. Trimming removed 5 bases from V and 10 bases from J, with 20 bases in between. The CDR3 sequence: CASSLWDSEKGKLFF. The DNA for the CDR3 is TGTGCCAGCAGCCTATGGGACTCAGAGAAGGGAAAACTGTTTTTT. Filled out from reference TRBV11-2 and TRBJ1-4, the complete variable domain reads EAGVAQSPRYKIIEKRQSVAFWCNPISGHATLYWYQQILGQGPKLLIQFQNNGVVDDSQLPKDRFSAERLKGVDSTLKIQPAKLEDSAVYLCASSLWDSEKGKLFFGSGTQLSVL.

The CDR3 coding sequence is TGTGCCAGCAGTGACTGGGACGGGACTTACGAGCAGTACTTC. The encoded protein is CASSDWDGTYEQYF. The genes are TRBV6-6 and TRBJ2-7, with D maybe TRBD2 (6 bases). This CDR3 has 14 amino acids. The V gene's germline CDR1 is MNHNY and CDR2 SVGAGI (reference sequence). The germline V and J ends were trimmed by 5 bases and 4 bases, with 15 bases remaining between them.

The chain carries TRBV12-5 and TRBJ1-1; 9 bases are a match to TRBD1. Per the germline V gene, CDR1 is LGHNT and CDR2 is FRNRAP. The CDR3 is made up of 17 amino acids. With V trimmed by 0 bases and J by 2 bases, 7 bases remained unmatched. CDR3 residues: CASGLVVGQGVNTEAFF. The DNA of the CDR3 is TGTGCTAGTGGTTTGGTCGTGGGACAGGGCGTTAACACTGAAGCTTTCTTT.

This clone was observed once. The chain links TRBV3-1 (or the pseudogene TRBV3-2) to TRBJ2-7, with TRBD1 matching 7 bases. Germline V lookup: CDR1 LGHDT, CDR2 YNNKEL (reference sequence). The CDR3 totals 12 residues. J was trimmed by 6 bases and V by 6 bases; bases with no gene match: 5. As DNA, the CDR3 is TGTGCCAGCAGTCAGAACAGGGGCGAGCAGTACTTC. Amino acids: CASSQNRGEQYF.

This clone is a singleton in its sample. The chain uses TRBV12-5 and TRBJ1-5; no clear D. This CDR3 spans 13 amino acids. Germline V CDR1 and CDR2: LGHNT, FRNRAP. V was pared by 7 bases and J by 7 bases, with 14 bases between. CDR3 DNA sequence: TGTGCTAGTGTTCCGGGTTTCGAGCAGCCCCAGCATTTT. Protein sequence: CASVPGFEQPQHF.